This T cell receptor (beta chain) emerged from a study of T cell responses to AZD1222 COVID-19 vaccine. Germline lookup yields CDR1 SQVTM and CDR2 ANQGSEA. The CDR3 is 12 residues long. Trimming left V 6 bases short and J 1 base short, with 10 bases between. Assay used: immunoSEQ multiplex PCR; TCRdb lists only in-frame clones, some missing. Counted here are approximately 130,000 clones, nearly 90% occurring once; the ten biggest clones make up 9.5%. The material was peripheral blood, obtained 28 days after the second AZD1222 dose. The chain joins TRBV29-1 to TRBJ2-7; D possibly corresponds to TRBD1 (5 bases). This TCR derives from an adult who received the AZD1222 COVID-19 vaccine. The CDR3 coding sequence is TGCAGCGTGGATACAGGTTCCTACGAGCAGTACTTC. It yields the protein CSVDTGSYEQYF.